Shown below are 21 T cell receptor beta chains from a single sample sequenced in a study of blood T cell repertoires in COVID-19. Measured with immunoSEQ multiplex PCR; TCRdb has only the in-frame clones, and not every one. Of 150,000 to 200,000 clones detected, approximately 88% appear once; the ten largest clones hold 6% to 8.5%. Sequenced input: PBMCs or T cells enriched from blood (not recorded which). The receptors stem from a woman between 50 and 59 years old who had recovered from COVID-19.

J is TRBJ1-6 and V is TRBV13; no clear D. Between the trimmed V and J ends, which lost 1 base and 8 bases, there was a span of 6 bases. Looked up from germline, CDR1 is PRHDT and CDR2 is FYEKMQ (reference sequence). This CDR3 has 13 residues. The CDR3, as DNA: TGTGCCAGCAGCTTAGATCTGTATTCACCCCTCCACTTT. Its protein product is CASSLDLYSPLHF.

This clone has more than one count but fewer than ten. DNA of the CDR3: TGTGCCACCACCATAGACAGGGGGCCGAATGAGCAGTTCTTC. Residues: CATTIDRGPNEQFF. The chain recombines TRBV15 with TRBJ2-1; 10 bases are a match to TRBD1. Germline lookup yields CDR1 LNHNV and CDR2 YYDKDF (reference sequence). V shed 7 bases, J shed 7 bases, and the junction held 7 bases outside the gene matches. This CDR3 spans 14 amino acids.

The chain joins TRBV24-1 to TRBJ2-4; TRBD1 matches 8 bases. Germline-derived CDR1 and CDR2 are KGHDR and SFDVKD. The CDR3 extends over 14 amino acids. J lost 4 bases, V lost 7 bases, and 5 bases had no gene match. The CDR3 reads CATRFRDRKNIQYF. In nucleotides, the CDR3 is TGTGCCACCAGATTTAGGGACAGGAAAAACATTCAGTACTTC.

This rearrangement joins TRBV7-3 to TRBJ1-2; no clear D. Per the germline V gene, CDR1 is SGHTA and CDR2 is FQGTGA. Between the trimmed V and J ends, which lost 8 bases and 0 bases, there was a span of 10 bases. CDR3 length: 13 amino acids. The CDR3 spells CASAEGANYGYTF. The CDR3 DNA is TGTGCCAGCGCCGAGGGCGCTAACTATGGCTACACCTTC.

CDR3 nucleotide sequence: TGTGCCAGCAGCTTAAGTGGACAGTCCTACGAGCAGTACTTC. Translating gives CASSLSGQSYEQYF. The rearrangement uses TRBV7-3 and TRBJ2-7, with D possibly TRBD1 on 6 matching bases. Germline lookup yields CDR1 SGHTA and CDR2 FQGTGA. The CDR3 has 14 amino acids. V lost 1 base and J 1 base, leaving 8 bases between the germline ends.

The chain recombines TRBV7-2 with TRBJ2-1; 9 bases align to TRBD2. Germline V gene lookup returns CDR1 SGHTA and CDR2 FQGNSA. The CDR3 is 12 amino acids. V lost 4 bases, J lost 11 bases, and 3 bases stayed unmatched. CDR3 protein: CASSSGLAKQFF. CDR3 DNA: TGTGCCAGCAGCTCTGGACTAGCGAAGCAGTTCTTC.

The rearrangement links TRBV7-2 to TRBJ2-7; TRBD1 is a possible D gene (6 bases). The CDR3 sequence is 14 residues long. The germline gives CDR1 SGHTA, CDR2 FQGNSA. The V gene lost 0 bases and the J gene lost 3 bases, with 9 bases spanning the gap. Here the CDR3 DNA reads TGTGCCAGCAGCTTAGCAGGACAGCTCTACGAGCAGTACTTC. Translation gives CASSLAGQLYEQYF.

As to this clone: This specimen includes other DNA sequences encoding the same CDR3. The genes are TRBV4-1 and TRBJ1-5; perhaps TRBD1 as D (5 bases). The V gene lost 0 bases and the J gene lost 7 bases, with 13 bases spanning the gap. The CDR3 length is 15 residues. The germline gives CDR1 MGHRA, CDR2 YSYEKL. For the CDR3, the DNA is TGCGCCAGCAGCCAAGAGGTCACGGGGGACCAGCCCCAGCATTTT. It yields the protein CASSQEVTGDQPQHF.

The chain uses TRBV19 and TRBJ1-5; 10 positions agree with TRBD1. The CDR3 has 15 amino acids. V lost 5 bases, J lost 5 bases, and 6 bases stayed unmatched. Per germline, CDR1 LNHDA and CDR2 SQIVND (reference sequence). This CDR3 is CASSVRTGGYQPQHF. The CDR3 nucleotides read TGTGCCAGTAGTGTGAGGACAGGGGGATATCAGCCCCAGCATTTT.

The chain combines TRBV6-5 with TRBJ1-1; TRBD1 is a possible D gene (6 bases). The V and J ends lost 6 bases and 1 base respectively, with 12 bases between them. The germline gives CDR1 MNHEY, CDR2 SVGAGI. The CDR3 is made up of 14 amino acids. The CDR3 nucleotides are TGTGCCAGCAGCCCGGGACAACCGAACACTGAAGCTTTCTTT. This encodes CASSPGQPNTEAFF.

The chain couples TRBV15 to TRBJ1-2, with D possibly TRBD1 on 5 matching bases. Per the germline V gene, CDR1 is LNHNV and CDR2 is YYDKDF (reference sequence). The CDR3 contains 16 residues. The V end lost 1 base, the J end lost 2 bases, and 14 bases lay between the germline ends. The CDR3 reads CATSRGDYGQNYGYTF. Here the CDR3 DNA reads TGTGCCACCAGCAGAGGGGACTACGGGCAGAACTATGGCTACACCTTC.

The CDR3 spells CASSLAVAGGGYTF. The CDR3 bases are TGTGCCAGCAGCTTAGCGGTGGCAGGGGGTGGCTACACCTTC. This sequence joins TRBV7-2 and TRBJ1-2; 7 nucleotides line up with TRBD1. The CDR3 is 14 amino acids. Germline V gene data show CDR1 as SGHTA and CDR2 as FQGNSA. The junction had 5 bases not matched to a gene; V was cut back by 0 bases and J by 7 bases.

The chain couples TRBV5-1 to TRBJ1-6; 11 positions match TRBD1. CDR1 is SGHRS and CDR2 is YFSETQ in the germline V gene. The V gene end was trimmed by 4 bases and the J gene end by 8 bases; junction bases not matched to a gene: 14. CDR3 length: 18 residues. Written as DNA, the CDR3 is TGCGCCAGCAGCCGTCTAGATGCCGGGACAGGGGGTTATTCACCCCTCCACTTT. Protein: CASSRLDAGTGGYSPLHF. The entire variable domain, with the rest obtained from reference TRBV5-1 and TRBJ1-6, is as follows: KAGVTQTPRYLIKTRGQQVTLSCSPISGHRSVSWYQQTPGQGLQFLFEYFSETQRNKGNFPGRFSGRQFSNSRSEMNVSTLELGDSALYLCASSRLDAGTGGYSPLHFGNGTRLTVT.

The rearrangement links TRBV4-1 to TRBJ1-5; weak D call: TRBD1 (6 bases). The germline V gene has CDR1 MGHRA and CDR2 YSYEKL. V dropped 4 bases and J dropped 6 bases, with 13 bases sitting between them. The CDR3 totals 14 residues. The CDR3, as DNA: TGCGCCAGCAGCCCAAGGGAGGGGGTTCAGCCCCAGCATTTT. Translating gives CASSPREGVQPQHF.

J is TRBJ1-1 and V is TRBV7-8; TRBD1 agrees at 9 bases. The CDR3 has 16 residues. CDR1 is SGHVS and CDR2 is FQNEAQ in the germline V gene. J lost 7 bases, V lost 6 bases, and 15 bases had no gene match. CDR3 coding DNA: TGTGCCAGCAGATTGGGACAGGGTGGGGCCAGGAGTGAAGCTTTCTTT. This encodes CASRLGQGGARSEAFF.

The chain carries TRBV9 and TRBJ2-7; TRBD2 agrees at 9 bases. The CDR3 length is 15 residues. Unmatched junction bases numbered 4, after V lost 3 bases and J lost 0 bases. Germline V gives CDR1 SGDLS, CDR2 YYNGEE. DNA of the CDR3: TGTGCCAGCAGCGCCGGACTAGCGACCTCCTACGAGCAGTACTTC. It yields the protein CASSAGLATSYEQYF.

The chain joins TRBV19 to TRBJ2-5, with 9 bases aligning to TRBD2. Germline V gene data show CDR1 as LNHDA and CDR2 as SQIVND (reference sequence). Trimming cost V 6 bases and J 6 bases; bases outside gene matches: 11. The CDR3 totals 15 residues. The CDR3 DNA follows: TGTGCCAGTAGACTCAGCGGGGGGCCGGGGAAGACCCAGTACTTC. Translation: CASRLSGGPGKTQYF.

This rearrangement joins TRBV7-2 to TRBJ2-5, with D possibly matching TRBD2 (5 bases). Trimming shortened V by 5 bases and J by 3 bases, and 13 bases separated the two germline ends. The CDR3 is made up of 14 amino acids. Germline lookup yields CDR1 SGHTA and CDR2 FQGNSA. The CDR3: CASSRPRGKETQYF. CDR3 DNA sequence: TGTGCCAGCAGCCGTCCCCGAGGGAAAGAGACCCAGTACTTC. The full variable domain, its missing parts supplied by reference TRBV7-2 and TRBJ2-5, is GAGVSQSPSNKVTEKGKDVELRCDPISGHTALYWYRQSLGQGLEFLIYFQGNSAPDKSGLPSDRFSAERTGGSVSTLTIQRTQQEDSAVYLCASSRPRGKETQYFGPGTRLLVL.

J is TRBJ1-5 and V is TRBV9; D is undetermined. Trimming stripped 1 base from V and 11 bases from J, with 16 bases between. The CDR3 loop spans 14 amino acids. Germline CDR1 SGDLS, CDR2 YYNGEE. The CDR3 loop reads CASSVWRSGETQHF. CDR3 DNA sequence: TGTGCCAGCAGCGTATGGCGGAGCGGTGAGACCCAGCATTTT.

This chain joins TRBV6-5 and TRBJ2-2; TRBD2 aligns across 8 bases. The junction had 8 bases not matched to a gene; V was cut back by 6 bases and J by 5 bases. The CDR3 consists of 15 residues. Looked up from germline, CDR1 is MNHEY and CDR2 is SVGAGI. This CDR3 reads CASRETSAGTGELFF. The CDR3 nucleotides are TGTGCCAGCAGAGAGACTAGCGCTGGGACCGGGGAGCTGTTTTTT.

J is TRBJ1-1 and V is TRBV19; possible D gene TRBD1, 5 bases. This CDR3 region has 14 residues. The V end lost 10 bases, the J end lost 5 bases, and 20 bases lay between the germline ends. Per the germline V gene, CDR1 is LNHDA and CDR2 is SQIVND (reference sequence). The CDR3, as DNA: TGTGCCACCCAGTGGGGGGGTTCGTATACTGAAGCTTTCTTT. Translation gives CATQWGGSYTEAFF. Drawing the rest from reference TRBV19 and TRBJ1-1, the complete variable domain is DGGITQSPKYLFRKEGQNVTLSCEQNLNHDAMYWYRQDPGQGLRLIYYSQIVNDFQKGDIAEGYSVSREKKESFPLTVTSAQKNPTAFYLCATQWGGSYTEAFFGQGTRLTVV.